This section outlines one TCR beta chain sequence together with its context. Genomic DNA was the PCR template. The TCR beta CDR3 region was amplified using 30 forward and 13 reverse primers. TCRdb independently ran MiXCR on the multiplex PCR reads; one entry per CDR3 protein. The sample lists some 250,000 distinct CDR3 sequences; 45% to 60% were seen once. These data belong to a study of type 1 and type 2 diabetes patients. This CDR3 is 15 amino acids long. Trimming at V came to 5 bases and at J to 6 bases, leaving 5 bases not matched to a gene. Germline V lookup: CDR1 SGHTA, CDR2 FQGTGA. The chain is built from TRBV7-3 and TRBJ2-1; the match to TRBD2 covers 12 bases. The clonotype comes from a man aged 18 to 29 with type 2 diabetes. Specimen: peripheral blood mononuclear cells (PBMCs). CDR3 in amino acids: CASSLGLAGPNEQFF. The CDR3, as DNA: TGTGCCAGCAGCCTAGGACTAGCGGGACCCAATGAGCAGTTCTTC.